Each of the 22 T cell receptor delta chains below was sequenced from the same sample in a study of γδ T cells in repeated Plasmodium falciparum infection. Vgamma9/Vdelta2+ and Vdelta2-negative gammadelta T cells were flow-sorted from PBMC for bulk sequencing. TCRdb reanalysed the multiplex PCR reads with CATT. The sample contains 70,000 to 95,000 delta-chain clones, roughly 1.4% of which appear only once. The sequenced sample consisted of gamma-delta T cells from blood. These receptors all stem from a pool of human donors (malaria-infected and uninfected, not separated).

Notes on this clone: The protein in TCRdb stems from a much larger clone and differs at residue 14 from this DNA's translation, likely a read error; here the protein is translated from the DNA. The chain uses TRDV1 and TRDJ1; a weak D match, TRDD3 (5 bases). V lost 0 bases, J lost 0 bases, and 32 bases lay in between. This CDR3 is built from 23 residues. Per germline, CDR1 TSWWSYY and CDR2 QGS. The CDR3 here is CALGELASSILYWRIKYTDKLIF. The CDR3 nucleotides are TGTGCTCTTGGGGAACTAGCCTCCTCTATCCTGTACTGGAGGATAAAGTACACCGATAAACTCATCTTT.

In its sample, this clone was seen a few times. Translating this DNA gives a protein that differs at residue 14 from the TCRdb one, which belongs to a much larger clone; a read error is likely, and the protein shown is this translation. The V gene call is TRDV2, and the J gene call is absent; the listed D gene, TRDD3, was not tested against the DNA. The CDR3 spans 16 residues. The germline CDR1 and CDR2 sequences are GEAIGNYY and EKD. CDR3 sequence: CACAVLGDTSTDKPIF. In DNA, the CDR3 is TGTGCCTGTGCCGTACTGGGGGATACGAGCACCGATAAACCCATCTTT.

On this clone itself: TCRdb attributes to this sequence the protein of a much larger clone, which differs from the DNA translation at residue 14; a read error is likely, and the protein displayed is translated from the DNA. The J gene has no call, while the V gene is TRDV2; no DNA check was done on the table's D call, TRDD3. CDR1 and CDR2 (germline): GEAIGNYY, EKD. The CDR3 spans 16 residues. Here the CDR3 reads CACDTGGGGYDNKPIF. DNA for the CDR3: TGTGCCTGTGACACCGGAGGTGGGGGATACGACAATAAACCCATCTTT.

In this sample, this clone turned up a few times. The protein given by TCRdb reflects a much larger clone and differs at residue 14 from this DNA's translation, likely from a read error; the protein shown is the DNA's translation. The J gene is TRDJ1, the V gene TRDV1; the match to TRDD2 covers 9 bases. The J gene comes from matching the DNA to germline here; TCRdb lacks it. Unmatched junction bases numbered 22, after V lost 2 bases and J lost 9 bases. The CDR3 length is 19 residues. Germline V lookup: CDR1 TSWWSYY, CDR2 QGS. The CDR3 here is CALGESLPTQPRYGLELIF. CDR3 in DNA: TGTGCTCTTGGGGAAAGCCTTCCTACACAACCTAGATACGGCTTAGAACTCATCTTT.

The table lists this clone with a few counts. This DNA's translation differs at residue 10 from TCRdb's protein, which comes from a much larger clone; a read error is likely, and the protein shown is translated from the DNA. CDR3 residues: CAFSQLLRGNTKLIF. The CDR3 DNA follows: TGTGCCTTTTCCCAGCTCTTGCGGGGAAACACCAAACTCATCTTT. This chain joins TRDV3 and TRDJ1, with a weak D call TRDD3 (5 bases). The CDR3 contains 15 residues. The ends were cut back, 2 bases at V and 8 bases at J, with 24 bases in the middle. In germline, CDR1 is TVYSNPD, CDR2 GDNSRS (reference sequence).

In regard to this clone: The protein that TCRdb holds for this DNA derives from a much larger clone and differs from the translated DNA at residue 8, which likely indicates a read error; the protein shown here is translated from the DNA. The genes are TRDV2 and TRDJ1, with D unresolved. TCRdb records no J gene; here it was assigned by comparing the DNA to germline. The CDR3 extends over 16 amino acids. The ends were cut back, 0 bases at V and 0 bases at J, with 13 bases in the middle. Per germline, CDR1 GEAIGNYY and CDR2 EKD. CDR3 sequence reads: CACDTGLEDHTDKLIF. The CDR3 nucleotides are TGTGCCTGTGACACCGGCCTGGAGGACCACACCGATAAACTCATCTTT.

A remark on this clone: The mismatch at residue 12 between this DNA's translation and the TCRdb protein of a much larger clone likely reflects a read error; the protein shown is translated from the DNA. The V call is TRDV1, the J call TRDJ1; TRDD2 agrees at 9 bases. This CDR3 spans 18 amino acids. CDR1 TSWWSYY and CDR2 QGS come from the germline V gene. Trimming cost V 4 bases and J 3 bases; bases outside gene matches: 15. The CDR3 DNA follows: TGTGCTCTTGGGGGGGGCCTTCCTACACATGAGCAGGCCGATAAACTCATCTTT. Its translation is CALGGGLPTHEQADKLIF.

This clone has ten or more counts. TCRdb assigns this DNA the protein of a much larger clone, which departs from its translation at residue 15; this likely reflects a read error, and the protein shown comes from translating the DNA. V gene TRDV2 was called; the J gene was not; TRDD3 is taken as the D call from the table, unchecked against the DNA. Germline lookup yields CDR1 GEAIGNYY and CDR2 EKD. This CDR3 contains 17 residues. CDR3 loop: CACDTGYWGIQPDKPIF. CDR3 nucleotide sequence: TGTGCCTGTGACACCGGCTACTGGGGGATACAACCCGATAAACCCATCTTT.

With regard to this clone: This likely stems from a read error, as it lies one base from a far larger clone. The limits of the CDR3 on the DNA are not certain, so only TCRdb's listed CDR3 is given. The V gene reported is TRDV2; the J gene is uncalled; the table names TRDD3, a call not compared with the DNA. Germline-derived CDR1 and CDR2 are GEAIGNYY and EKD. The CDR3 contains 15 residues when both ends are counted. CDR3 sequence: CACDLWGIRTDKLIF.

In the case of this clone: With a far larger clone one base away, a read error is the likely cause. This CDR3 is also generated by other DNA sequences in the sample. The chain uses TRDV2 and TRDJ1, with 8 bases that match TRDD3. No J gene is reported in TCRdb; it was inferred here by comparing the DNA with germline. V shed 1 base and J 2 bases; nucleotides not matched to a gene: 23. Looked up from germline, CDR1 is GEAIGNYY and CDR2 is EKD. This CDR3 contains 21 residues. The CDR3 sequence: CACDTLGTGGYGLGLTDKLIF. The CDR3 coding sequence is TGTGCCTGTGACACTCTGGGAACTGGGGGGTACGGGTTAGGTTTGACCGATAAACTCATCTTT.

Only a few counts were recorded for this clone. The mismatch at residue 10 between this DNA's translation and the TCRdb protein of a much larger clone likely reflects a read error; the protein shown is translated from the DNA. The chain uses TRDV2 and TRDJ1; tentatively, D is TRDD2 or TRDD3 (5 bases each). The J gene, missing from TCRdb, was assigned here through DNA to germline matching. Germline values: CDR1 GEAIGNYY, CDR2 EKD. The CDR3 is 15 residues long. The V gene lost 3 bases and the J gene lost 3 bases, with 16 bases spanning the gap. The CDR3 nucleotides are TGTGCCTGTGACGGGATTTCCTCCGTCGCCGATAAACTCATCTTT. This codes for CACDGISSVADKLIF.

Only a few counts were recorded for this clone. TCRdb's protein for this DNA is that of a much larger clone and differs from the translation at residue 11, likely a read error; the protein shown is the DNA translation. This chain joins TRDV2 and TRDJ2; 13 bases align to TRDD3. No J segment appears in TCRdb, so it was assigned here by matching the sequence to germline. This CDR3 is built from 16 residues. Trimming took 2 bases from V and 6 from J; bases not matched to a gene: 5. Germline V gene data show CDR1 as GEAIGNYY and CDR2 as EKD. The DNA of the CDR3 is TGTGCCTGTGACAGACTGGGGGATACGTTGGCAGCACAACTCTTCTTT. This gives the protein CACDRLGDTLAAQLFF.

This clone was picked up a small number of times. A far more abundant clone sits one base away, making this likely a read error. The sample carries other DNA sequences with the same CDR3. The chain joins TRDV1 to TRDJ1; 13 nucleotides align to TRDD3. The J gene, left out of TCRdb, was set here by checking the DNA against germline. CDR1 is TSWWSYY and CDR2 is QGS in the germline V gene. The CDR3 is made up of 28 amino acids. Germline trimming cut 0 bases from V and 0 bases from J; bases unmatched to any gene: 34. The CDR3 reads CALGELSHGFLREPYWGIRRAYTDKLIF. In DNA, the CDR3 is TGTGCTCTTGGGGAACTTAGCCATGGGTTCCTAAGGGAGCCGTACTGGGGGATACGTAGGGCGTACACCGATAAACTCATCTTT.

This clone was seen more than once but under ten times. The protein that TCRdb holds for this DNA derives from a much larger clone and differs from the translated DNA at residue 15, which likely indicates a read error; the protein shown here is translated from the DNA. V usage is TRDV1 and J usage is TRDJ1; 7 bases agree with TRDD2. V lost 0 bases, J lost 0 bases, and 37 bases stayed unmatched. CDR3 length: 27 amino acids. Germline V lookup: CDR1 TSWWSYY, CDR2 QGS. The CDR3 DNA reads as TGTGCTCTTGGGGAACTACCTGTTCCTACGTCTTCATTCTACCCGGGGGCGATTTGGGGTTACACCGATAAACTCATCTTT. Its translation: CALGELPVPTSSFYPGAIWGYTDKLIF.

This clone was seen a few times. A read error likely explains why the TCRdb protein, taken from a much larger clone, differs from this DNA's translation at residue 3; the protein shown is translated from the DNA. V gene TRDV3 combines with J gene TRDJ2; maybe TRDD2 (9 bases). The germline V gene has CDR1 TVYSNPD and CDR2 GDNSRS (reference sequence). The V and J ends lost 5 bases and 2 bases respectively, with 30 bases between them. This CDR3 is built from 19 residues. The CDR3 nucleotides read TGTGCCGTCCTAGGCCTTCCTACGTCTTGGGGGATCTTGACAGCACAACTCTTCTTT. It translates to CAVLGLPTSWGILTAQLFF.

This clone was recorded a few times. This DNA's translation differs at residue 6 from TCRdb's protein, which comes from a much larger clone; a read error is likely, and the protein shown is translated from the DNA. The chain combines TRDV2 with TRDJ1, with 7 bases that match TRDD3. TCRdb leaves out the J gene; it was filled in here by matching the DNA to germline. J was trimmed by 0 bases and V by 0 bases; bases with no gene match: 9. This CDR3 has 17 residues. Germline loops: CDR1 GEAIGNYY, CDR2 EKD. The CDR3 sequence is CACDTIGGFRDTDKLIF. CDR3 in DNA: TGTGCCTGTGACACCATAGGGGGATTCAGAGACACCGATAAACTCATCTTT.

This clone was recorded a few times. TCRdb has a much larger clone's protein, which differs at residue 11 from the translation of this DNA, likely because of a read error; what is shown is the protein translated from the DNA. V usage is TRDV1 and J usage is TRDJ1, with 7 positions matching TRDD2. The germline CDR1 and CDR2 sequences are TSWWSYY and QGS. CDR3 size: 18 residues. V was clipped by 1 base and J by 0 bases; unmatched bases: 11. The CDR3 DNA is TGTGCTCTTGGGGAACCTCTCCTTCCTCCGTGTTACACCGATAAACTCATCTTT. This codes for CALGEPLLPPCYTDKLIF.

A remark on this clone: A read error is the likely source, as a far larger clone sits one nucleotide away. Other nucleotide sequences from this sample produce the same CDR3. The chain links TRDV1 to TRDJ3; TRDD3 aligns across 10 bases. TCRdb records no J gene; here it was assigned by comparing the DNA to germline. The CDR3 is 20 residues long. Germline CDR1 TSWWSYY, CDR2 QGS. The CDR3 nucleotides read TGTGCTCTTGGGAAGGGAGTACTGGGGGATTACTCCTGGGACACCCGGCAGATGTTTTTC. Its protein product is CALGKGVLGDYSWDTRQMFF.

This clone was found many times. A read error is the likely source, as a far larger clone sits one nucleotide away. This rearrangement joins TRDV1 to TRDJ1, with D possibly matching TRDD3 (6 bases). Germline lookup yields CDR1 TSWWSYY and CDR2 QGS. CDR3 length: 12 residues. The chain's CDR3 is CAIGDRRCKLIF. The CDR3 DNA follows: TGTGCTATTGGGGATCGCCGGTGTAAACTCATCTTT.

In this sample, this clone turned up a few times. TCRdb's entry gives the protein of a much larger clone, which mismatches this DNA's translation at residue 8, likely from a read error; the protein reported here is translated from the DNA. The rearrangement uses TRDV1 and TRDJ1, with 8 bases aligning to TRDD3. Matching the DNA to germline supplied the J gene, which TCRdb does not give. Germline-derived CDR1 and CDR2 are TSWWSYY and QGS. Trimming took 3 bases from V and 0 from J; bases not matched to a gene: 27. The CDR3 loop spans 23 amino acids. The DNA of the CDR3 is TGTGCTCTTGGGGAGCTACGGAGCTGGGGGAGCAAACACCCTTCCAAGTACACCGATAAACTCATCTTT. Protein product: CALGELRSWGSKHPSKYTDKLIF.

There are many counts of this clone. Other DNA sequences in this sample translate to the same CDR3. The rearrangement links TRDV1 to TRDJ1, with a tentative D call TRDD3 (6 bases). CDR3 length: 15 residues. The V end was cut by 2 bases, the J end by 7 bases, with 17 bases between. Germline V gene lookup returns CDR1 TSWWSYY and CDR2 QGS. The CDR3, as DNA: TGTGCTCTTGGGGAAAGGGGACCTACTGGGATTAAACTCATCTTT. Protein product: CALGERGPTGIKLIF.

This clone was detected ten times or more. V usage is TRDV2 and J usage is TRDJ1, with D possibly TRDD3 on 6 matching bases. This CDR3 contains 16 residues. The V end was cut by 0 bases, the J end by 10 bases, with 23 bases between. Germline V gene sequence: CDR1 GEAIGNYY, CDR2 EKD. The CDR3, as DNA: TGTGCCTGTGACACCGTCGGAGAGGAGGATACCAGGGGACTCATCTTT. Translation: CACDTVGEEDTRGLIF.